This T cell receptor beta chain comes out of a study of T cells in Graves' hyperthyroidism and ophthalmopathy. Germline V gene data show CDR1 as MNHEY and CDR2 as SVGEGT. V shed 4 bases, J shed 5 bases, and the junction held 8 bases outside the gene matches. CDR3 length: 14 residues. There were TCR beta CDR3 regions amplified from RNA transcripts. An initial round of RT-PCR targeting the TCR CDR3 relied on the HTBI primer set. TCRdb passed the multiplex PCR reads through MiXCR, listing each CDR3 protein once. The sample shows hundreds of thousands of distinct CDR3 sequences, around 20% of them seen only once. In making diagnoses, clinical symptoms, serum thyroxine and TRAb, thyroid ultrasound and orbital computed tomography were all used. More than 9.5 ml fresh peripheral blood yielded the PBMCs. Study-wide findings and caveats: Most clonotypes expanded in thyroid above 0.001 were likewise present in blood.

About this clonotype itself: Its antigen remains unidentified.

The rearrangement joins TRBV6-2 or TRBV6-3 to TRBJ2-7; 7 bases agree with TRBD1. This clonotype was obtained from a woman aged 45 to 65 with Graves' hyperthyroidism that later progressed to Graves' ophthalmopathy. Sequencing was done on a sample of blood. The CDR3 protein is CASSSRDSNHEQYF. The CDR3, as DNA: TGTGCCAGCAGTTCCCGGGACAGCAACCACGAGCAGTACTTC.